Listed below are T cell receptor beta chains from one sample, sequenced in a study of T cell responses to AZD1222 COVID-19 vaccine. Measured with immunoSEQ multiplex PCR; TCRdb has only the in-frame clones, and not every one. The data contain 84,000 or so clones, roughly nine tenths of them singletons. The specimen comprised peripheral blood, sampled on day 0 of AZD1222 vaccination. The receptors come from an adult in good health. CDR3s include the opening cysteine and the closing phenylalanine or tryptophan. The D gene is left open where the match is weak. Rows give clone size only sometimes, using once, few, many, or a class for an expanded clone.

d_gene,j_gene,abundance,v_gene,CDR3nt,CDR3aa
-,TRBJ2-3,-,TRBV7-2,TGTGCCAGCAGCTTAAGTGGACTGGCGAGGAACACAGATACGCAGTATTTT,CASSLSGLARNTDTQYF
-,TRBJ2-7,-,TRBV5-1,TGCGCCAGCAGTCTGGGTTGGGCCTACGAGCAGTACTTC,CASSLGWAYEQYF
-,TRBJ2-7,-,TRBV11-3,TGTGCCAGCAGCCGCAACGACTACGAGCAGTACTTC,CASSRNDYEQYF
TRBD1,TRBJ1-2,-,TRBV3-1/TRBV3-2,TGTGCCAGCAGCCAAGCCAGGGACAGCCCGATAGCTAACTATGGCTACACCTTC,CASSQARDSPIANYGYTF
-,TRBJ1-2,once,TRBV12-3/TRBV12-4,TGTGCCAGCAGTTTAGGGGTTCGTGGCTACACCTTC,CASSLGVRGYTF
-,TRBJ2-7,-,TRBV4-2,TGTGCCAGCAGCCAAACTGGCGGACTCTCCTACGAGCAGTACTTC,CASSQTGGLSYEQYF
-,TRBJ1-1,-,TRBV19,TGTGCCAGTAGCCCCGGGACACCCAACACTGAAGCTTTCTTT,CASSPGTPNTEAFF
-,TRBJ2-7,few,TRBV4-3,TGCGCCAGCAGCCAAGAACCGAACAGGGCCTACGAGCAGTACTTC,CASSQEPNRAYEQYF
-,TRBJ2-7,-,TRBV11-3,TGTGCCAGCAGTGGCAGTTCCTACGAGCAGTACTTC,CASSGSSYEQYF
-,TRBJ2-5,-,TRBV27,TGTGCCAGCAGTTTGCAAAGCAGGGCGCAAGAGACCCAGTACTTC,CASSLQSRAQETQYF
-,TRBJ1-1,-,TRBV7-8,TGTGCCAGCAGCTTACGAGAGGCGGGCACTGAAGCTTTCTTT,CASSLREAGTEAFF
-,TRBJ2-3,-,TRBV2,TGTGCCAGCAGGCCCCCATATGGCACAGATACGCAGTATTTT,CASRPPYGTDTQYF
-,TRBJ1-5,few,TRBV19,TGTGCCAGTAGTATGCAGGGACCGGCCGATCAGCCCCAGCATTTT,CASSMQGPADQPQHF
-,TRBJ1-4,once,TRBV29-1,TGCAGCGTTAAGACACAAGCAACTAATGAAAAACTGTTTTTT,CSVKTQATNEKLFF
-,TRBJ1-5,-,TRBV19,TGTGCCAGTAGCATAACGGGCAATCAGCCCCAGCATTTT,CASSITGNQPQHF
-,TRBJ1-2,-,TRBV6-2/TRBV6-3,TGTGCCAGCAGTTACTCGTTCGACCGTATCTACGGCTACACCTTC,CASSYSFDRIYGYTF
TRBD1,TRBJ2-3,once,TRBV6-5,TGTGCCAGCAGTTATACACAGGGGGCAGATACGCAGTATTTT,CASSYTQGADTQYF
-,TRBJ2-3,-,TRBV7-3,TGTGCCAGCAGCAAGACAGCGGGCCAAGGGACAGATACGCAGTATTTT,CASSKTAGQGTDTQYF
TRBD2,TRBJ2-7,-,TRBV6-6,TGTGCCAGCAGACGGACTAGCGGGAAAGGAAACGAGCAGTACTTC,CASRRTSGKGNEQYF
-,TRBJ1-1,few,TRBV9,TGTGCCAGCAGCGCCCAGCCTCGGGACACTGAAGCTTTCTTT,CASSAQPRDTEAFF
-,TRBJ2-1,-,TRBV5-5,TGTGCCAGCAGCTTTAATTGGAGGGAGAGCTATGAGCAGTTCTTC,CASSFNWRESYEQFF
TRBD1,TRBJ1-5,-,TRBV7-2,TGTGCCAGCGCTCCACAGGGGAATCAGCCCCAGCATTTT,CASAPQGNQPQHF
-,TRBJ2-7,once,TRBV19,TGTGCCAGTAGTATGGGGTACCTCTACGAGCAGTACTTC,CASSMGYLYEQYF
-,TRBJ1-6,-,TRBV2,TGTGCCAGCAGTCCAACCCTGGGTTCACCCCTCCACTTT,CASSPTLGSPLHF
-,TRBJ1-5,-,TRBV6-5,TGTGCCAGCAGGGCCCTGACAGGAGATCAGCCCCAGCATTTT,CASRALTGDQPQHF
-,TRBJ1-5,few,TRBV6-4,TGTGCCAGCAGCCCGACAGCGGAGAGCAATCAGCCCCAGCATTTT,CASSPTAESNQPQHF
TRBD1,TRBJ2-7,-,TRBV10-3,TGTGCCGCGGGACAGGGGAGCTACGAGCAGTACTTC,CAAGQGSYEQYF
-,TRBJ2-3,-,TRBV30,TGTGCCTGGAGGGGAGAGACTCCTGAAGACACAGATATGCAGTATTTT,CAWRGETPEDTDMQYF
-,TRBJ1-3,-,TRBV3-1/TRBV3-2,TGTGCCAGCAGCCAAGGTTCTGGAAACACCATATATTTT,CASSQGSGNTIYF
TRBD2,TRBJ2-5,-,TRBV7-3,TGTGCCAGCAGCTTAGACGGGGTAGCGGGAGTTGGAGAGACCCAGTACTTC,CASSLDGVAGVGETQYF
-,TRBJ1-5,-,TRBV7-2,TGTGCCAGCAGCTTAGTTACGGGCTATAGCAATCAGCCCCAGCATTTT,CASSLVTGYSNQPQHF
TRBD1,TRBJ2-2,-,TRBV7-3,TGTGCCAGCAGCCGACAGGGGGACAACACCGGGGAGCTGTTTTTT,CASSRQGDNTGELFF
-,TRBJ1-5,-,TRBV7-2,TGTGCCAGCAGCTTAGTGTCCGTACAGAGTAATCAGCCCCAGCATTTT,CASSLVSVQSNQPQHF
TRBD1,TRBJ1-5,-,TRBV10-3,TGTGCCATCAGTGACGCAGGACAGGGGATCCATCAGCCCCAGCATTTT,CAISDAGQGIHQPQHF
-,TRBJ1-1,-,TRBV4-1,TGCGCCAGCAGCCCTCAGGTAGGGGACACTGAAGCTTTCTTT,CASSPQVGDTEAFF
-,TRBJ2-1,-,TRBV7-8,TGTGCCAGCAGCTTAAGGAGACGGGAGCAGTTCTTC,CASSLRRREQFF
-,TRBJ2-1,once,TRBV29-1,TGCAGCGTTGGAGGGGGCGGGAGCTTAAGCTTTTTCGATGAGCAGTTCTTC,CSVGGGGSLSFFDEQFF
-,TRBJ1-4,-,TRBV7-6,TGTGCCAGCAGTTCCCAGGGGCCGTCAACTAATGAAAAACTGTTTTTT,CASSSQGPSTNEKLFF
TRBD2,TRBJ2-7,-,TRBV30,TGTGCCTGGAGTCTCCTAGCGGAGTCCTACGAGCAGTACTTC,CAWSLLAESYEQYF
-,TRBJ1-1,-,TRBV6-6,TGTGCCAGCAGTTACGGGCAGCCGACTGAAGCTTTCTTT,CASSYGQPTEAFF
TRBD1,TRBJ2-7,-,TRBV16,TGTGCCAGCAGCCGTACAGGGGGAGCTACCTACGAGCAGTACTTC,CASSRTGGATYEQYF
-,TRBJ2-3,-,TRBV6-5,TGTGCCAGCAGTTACGATTGGGGGGTGACAGATACGCAGTATTTT,CASSYDWGVTDTQYF
-,TRBJ1-1,-,TRBV5-6,TGTGCCAGCGTCTGGAGAGCCAGATCGAACACTGAAGCTTTCTTT,CASVWRARSNTEAFF
-,TRBJ2-5,-,TRBV3-1/TRBV3-2,TGTGCCAGCAGCCAGCGGAGGGGTCAAGAGACCCAGTACTTC,CASSQRRGQETQYF
-,TRBJ1-1,few,TRBV27,TGTGCCAGCAGAGGGGGTGCGGCGGCTTTCTTT,CASRGGAAAFF
TRBD1,TRBJ1-2,-,TRBV5-1,TGCGCCAGCAGACTCGGACAGGGGCCAAACTATGGCTACACCTTC,CASRLGQGPNYGYTF
TRBD2,TRBJ2-2,-,TRBV30,TGTGCCTGGAGGGCTAGCGGGAGCGCGGACCCCACCGGGGAGCTGTTTTTT,CAWRASGSADPTGELFF
-,TRBJ1-4,-,TRBV18,TGTGCCAGCTCACCAACCCCGGGGAAACTGTTTTTT,CASSPTPGKLFF
TRBD2,TRBJ2-7,-,TRBV7-2,TGTGCCAGCAGCTTGGGACTAAAGCTTCAGCAGTACTTC,CASSLGLKLQQYF
TRBD2,TRBJ2-1,-,TRBV5-5,TGTGCCAGCAGCCCTGGACTAGCGGGAGGCGGTGAGCAGTTCTTC,CASSPGLAGGGEQFF
-,TRBJ2-4,-,TRBV14,TGTGCCAGCAGCCAAGAACTGCAAAACATTCAGTACTTC,CASSQELQNIQYF
TRBD2,TRBJ2-7,-,TRBV5-1,TGCGCCAGCACTCAACTAGCGGGAGGCTACGAGCAGTACTTC,CASTQLAGGYEQYF
-,TRBJ2-7,-,TRBV27,TGTGCCAGCAGGCCAGCGGATGTCGGCTTTGTAGGCGAGCAGTACTTC,CASRPADVGFVGEQYF
TRBD1,TRBJ1-1,-,TRBV9,TGTGCCAGCAGCGTACTGACAGGGGACACTGAAGCTTTCTTT,CASSVLTGDTEAFF
-,TRBJ2-3,-,TRBV19,TGTGCCAGTAGTATCGGACAGCCAGGGACAGATACGCAGTATTTT,CASSIGQPGTDTQYF
-,TRBJ2-1,-,TRBV7-2,TGTGCCAGCAAATCCTACAATGAGCAGTTCTTC,CASKSYNEQFF
TRBD2,TRBJ2-1,once,TRBV10-3,TGTGCCATCAGTGAGTCAGGACTAGCGGTTAGCTACAATGAGCAGTTCTTC,CAISESGLAVSYNEQFF
TRBD1,TRBJ1-2,-,TRBV11-3,TGTGCCAGCAGCTTAGCAGGGGGCAGTGGCTACACCTTC,CASSLAGGSGYTF